This paragraph covers one TCR beta chain sequence. Its matching antigen is unknown. This record belongs to a study of post-analysis software for immune sequencing data. General observations from the study: Compared with controls, patients had more of five TRBV segments, including TRBV5-6, TRBV5-1 and TRBV20-1.

cDNA libraries for TCR beta contained unique molecular identifiers. From the PCR reads, TCRdb called clonotypes with MiXCR, one entry per CDR3 protein. The sample has over 700,000 distinct CDR3 sequences, roughly 27% seen once. The CDR3 consists of 14 residues. The germline gives CDR1 SGHTA, CDR2 FQGNSA. V was clipped by 1 base and J by 4 bases, with 11 bases between them. Sequencing was performed on blood. This TCR was sampled from a girl aged 5 to 17 with multiple sclerosis. V gene TRBV7-2 combines with J gene TRBJ2-7, with a tentative D call TRBD2 (6 bases). This CDR3 reads CASSLVAELYEQYF. CDR3 coding DNA: TGTGCCAGCAGCTTAGTAGCGGAGTTGTACGAGCAGTACTTC. The full variable domain, completed using reference TRBV7-2 and TRBJ2-7, is GAGVSQSPSNKVTEKGKDVELRCDPISGHTALYWYRQSLGQGLEFLIYFQGNSAPDKSGLPSDRFSAERTGGSVSTLTIQRTQQEDSAVYLCASSLVAELYEQYFGPGTRLTVT.